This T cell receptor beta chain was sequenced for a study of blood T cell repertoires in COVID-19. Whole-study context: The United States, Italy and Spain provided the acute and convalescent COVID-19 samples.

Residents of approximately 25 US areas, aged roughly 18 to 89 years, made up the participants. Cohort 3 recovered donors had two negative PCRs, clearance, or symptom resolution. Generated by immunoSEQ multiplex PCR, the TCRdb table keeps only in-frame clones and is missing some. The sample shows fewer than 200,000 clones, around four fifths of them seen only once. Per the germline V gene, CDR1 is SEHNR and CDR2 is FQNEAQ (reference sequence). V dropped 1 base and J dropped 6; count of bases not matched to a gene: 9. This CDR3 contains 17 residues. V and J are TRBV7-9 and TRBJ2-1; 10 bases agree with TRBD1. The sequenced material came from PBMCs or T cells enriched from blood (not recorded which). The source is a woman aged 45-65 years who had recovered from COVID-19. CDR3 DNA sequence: TGTGCCAGCAGCTTAGGCCGTGGGGACAGGGGCAGCAATGAGCAGTTCTTC. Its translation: CASSLGRGDRGSNEQFF.